A selection of T cell receptor beta chains follows, all from one sample in a study of blood T cell repertoires in COVID-19. Profiled with immunoSEQ multiplex PCR; TCRdb holds only in-frame clones, not every one. The sample lists about 190,000 clones; 76% were seen once. Sequencing was done on a sample of PBMCs or T cells enriched from blood (not recorded which). Source of these receptors: a woman aged 45-65 years with acute COVID-19. Each CDR3 is given with its conserved first and last residue. D genes are given only for firm matches. For some rows the clone size is stated as once, few or many, or as a class when expanded; others skip it.

j_call	v_call	d_call	clone_size	cdr3_nt	cdr3_aa
TRBJ1-5	TRBV27	NA	NA	TGTGCCAGCAGTTTATCCCAAACTTATAGCAATCAGCCCCAGCATTTT	CASSLSQTYSNQPQHF
TRBJ2-4	TRBV5-1	NA	NA	TGCGCCAGCAGCTCGTCTTCTAGGACCACGGGGGACATTCAGTACTTC	CASSSSSRTTGDIQYF
TRBJ2-1	TRBV18	NA	NA	TGTGCCAGCTCACCTCTCAGCGGAGTAAGAACCTCCTACAATGAGCAGTTCTTC	CASSPLSGVRTSYNEQFF
TRBJ2-1	TRBV6-5	TRBD1	once	TGTGCCAGCATGGGGACAGGGATGAATGAGCAGTTCTTC	CASMGTGMNEQFF
TRBJ1-1	TRBV7-2	NA	few	TGTGCCAGCAGCTTAGCGCTAGGAGGAGTGAACACTGAAGCTTTCTTT	CASSLALGGVNTEAFF
TRBJ1-2	TRBV3-1/TRBV3-2	NA	few	TGTGCCAGCAGCCAAGATCTTTACAGACAAGTGGACTATGGCTACACCTTC	CASSQDLYRQVDYGYTF
TRBJ1-2	TRBV5-5	TRBD1	NA	TGTGCCAGCAGCTTGCTCCTTACAGGGGGCGCTTCTGGCTACACCTTC	CASSLLLTGGASGYTF
TRBJ2-2	TRBV2	NA	many	TGTGCCGCGAAACTTGGGGAGTCCGGGGAGCTGTTTTTT	CAAKLGESGELFF
TRBJ1-4	TRBV2	NA	NA	TGTGCCAGCAGCTTACAGGAGGAAAAACTGTTTTTT	CASSLQEEKLFF
TRBJ2-5	TRBV27	TRBD2	few	TGTGCCAGCAGTCCACTAGCGGGGGGCGGGGAGACCCAGTACTTC	CASSPLAGGGETQYF
TRBJ1-5	TRBV30	TRBD1	NA	TGTGCCTGGGGGACAGGGGGGACTCAGCCCCAGCATTTT	CAWGTGGTQPQHF
TRBJ1-3	TRBV27	NA	few	TGTGCCAGCAGTTTAGGCGGGACGGCCTCTGGAAACACCATATATTTT	CASSLGGTASGNTIYF
TRBJ1-5	TRBV2	TRBD1	NA	TGTGCCAGCAGTCGTCTGGGACAGGGGGCGAGCCAGCCCCAGCATTTT	CASSRLGQGASQPQHF
TRBJ2-1	TRBV6-5	TRBD1	many	TGTGCCAGCAGCTACCAGGGGGCCCATGATGAGCAGTTCTTC	CASSYQGAHDEQFF
TRBJ2-1	TRBV7-8	TRBD1	NA	TGTGCCAGCAGCTGGACAGGATTCAATGAGCAGTTCTTC	CASSWTGFNEQFF
TRBJ1-1	TRBV5-1	NA	NA	TGCGCCAGCAGCCCGGGGGTTCTTATGAACACTGAAGCTTTCTTT	CASSPGVLMNTEAFF
TRBJ2-3	TRBV23-1	NA	NA	TGCGCCAGCACCGAACAGGGGAGATCGGGGGTTTGCACAGATACGCAGTATTTT	CASTEQGRSGVCTDTQYF
TRBJ2-3	TRBV4-1	NA	NA	TGCGCCAGCAGCCAAGGAGGGAGGCGGCAGGCTGGAGATACGCAGTATTTT	CASSQGGRRQAGDTQYF
TRBJ1-3	TRBV18	NA	few	TGTGCCAGCTCACCCGGGCAGGGTGTCTCTGGAAACACCATATATTTT	CASSPGQGVSGNTIYF
TRBJ1-2	TRBV27	NA	few	TGTGCCAGCAGTGATTATCAGGGTTATGGCTACACCTTC	CASSDYQGYGYTF
TRBJ1-2	TRBV29-1	TRBD1	NA	TGCAGCACCCCCAGGGGGCATGGCTACACCTTC	CSTPRGHGYTF
TRBJ2-2	TRBV2	TRBD1	NA	TGTGCCCGGCCTCGGGGACAGGGAGGAACCGGGGAGCTGTTTTTT	CARPRGQGGTGELFF
TRBJ2-1	TRBV19	TRBD2	NA	TGTGCCAGTATGGACGGGGGGGCCGGCTACAATGAGCAGTTCTTC	CASMDGGAGYNEQFF
TRBJ2-3	TRBV11-2	TRBD2	NA	TGTGCCAGCAGCTTAGGAGGCGGGGGTTGGGATACGCAGTATTTT	CASSLGGGGWDTQYF
TRBJ2-3	TRBV4-2	NA	NA	TGTGCCAGCAGCCAAGTAGTGAAAGATACGCAGTATTTT	CASSQVVKDTQYF
TRBJ1-1	TRBV2	TRBD1	NA	TGTGCCAGCAGCGGGACAGGGGGCACTGAAGCTTTCTTT	CASSGTGGTEAFF
TRBJ2-3	TRBV6-5	TRBD2	NA	TGTGCCAGCAAAGAACAGCGGGATGATACGCAGTATTTT	CASKEQRDDTQYF
TRBJ2-5	TRBV4-2	NA	NA	TGTGCCAGCAGCCAAGATTACGGGCGGGACGAGACCCAGTACTTC	CASSQDYGRDETQYF
TRBJ1-2	TRBV4-1	NA	once	TGCGCCAGCAGCCCCCATGGGAGCTATGGCTACACCTTC	CASSPHGSYGYTF
TRBJ2-3	TRBV7-9	NA	NA	TGTGCCAGCAGCTTGGCTAGCACAGATACGCAGTATTTT	CASSLASTDTQYF
TRBJ2-2	TRBV4-3	NA	NA	TGCGCCAGCAGCCAAGGGGGAGCGAACACCGGGGAGCTGTTTTTT	CASSQGGANTGELFF
TRBJ1-1	TRBV7-6	NA	NA	TGTGCCAGCAGCGTATCGAGCATTCCCCCCATTGAAGCTTTCTTT	CASSVSSIPPIEAFF
TRBJ2-2	TRBV7-9	NA	few	TGTGCCAGCAGCTTACGGCAGGGAGGCGTCGGGGAGCTGTTTTTT	CASSLRQGGVGELFF
TRBJ2-3	TRBV6-4	NA	NA	TGTGCCAGCAGTGGTCCAAGCCTAGATACGCAGTATTTT	CASSGPSLDTQYF
TRBJ1-2	TRBV3-1/TRBV3-2	TRBD1	NA	TGTGCCAGCAGCCCGACAGGGCCTGAATATGGCTACACCTTC	CASSPTGPEYGYTF
TRBJ2-4	TRBV6-2/TRBV6-3	TRBD1	NA	TGTGCCAGCAGTTATCCGGGACAGGTAATTCAGTACTTC	CASSYPGQVIQYF
TRBJ2-2	TRBV21-1	NA	NA	TGTGCCAGCTCAAGGGACAGGTTATGCGGTCTCACCGGGGAGCTGTTTTTT	CASSRDRLCGLTGELFF
TRBJ1-2	TRBV19	NA	few	TGTGCCAGTAATTCCGCGGGATATGGCTACACCTTC	CASNSAGYGYTF
TRBJ2-5	TRBV6-6	NA	NA	TGTGCCAGCGTCGGGACATCAAGGAGGCAAGAGACCCAGTACTTC	CASVGTSRRQETQYF
TRBJ1-5	TRBV12-3/TRBV12-4	NA	NA	TGTGCCAGTAAAGGGGAAAGCAATCAGCCCCAGCATTTT	CASKGESNQPQHF
TRBJ2-1	TRBV4-1	NA	once	TGCGCCAGCAGCCCGGGGACCGGGAGCAGGGAGCAGTTCTTC	CASSPGTGSREQFF
TRBJ1-3	TRBV12-3/TRBV12-4	TRBD1	NA	TGTGCCAGCAGCCAGACAGGGGGAAACACCATATATTTT	CASSQTGGNTIYF
TRBJ1-5	TRBV24-1	NA	NA	TGTGCCACCAGTGATAGGGGCAGGAGTAATCAGCCCCAGCATTTT	CATSDRGRSNQPQHF
TRBJ2-3	TRBV6-2/TRBV6-3	NA	NA	TGTGCCAGCAGTTACTTAGCAACAGATACGCAGTATTTT	CASSYLATDTQYF
TRBJ2-3	TRBV12-3/TRBV12-4	NA	NA	TGTGCCAGCAGTCAGGGAACGACAGATACGCAGTATTTT	CASSQGTTDTQYF
TRBJ1-1	TRBV5-1	NA	few	TGCGCCAGCACGGGGGACACTGAAGCTTTCTTT	CASTGDTEAFF
TRBJ2-2	TRBV19	NA	NA	TGTGCCAGTAGTCCGAAAAGGCCGGGGTGGGGTAACACCGGGGAGCTGTTTTTT	CASSPKRPGWGNTGELFF
TRBJ2-3	TRBV18	TRBD2	NA	TGTGCCAGCTCACCATCCCTAGCGGGGGGGGGCACAGATACGCAGTATTTT	CASSPSLAGGGTDTQYF
TRBJ2-1	TRBV4-1	NA	NA	TGCGCCAGCAGCCAAGGGACTGACGGACAGAACAATGAGCAGTTCTTC	CASSQGTDGQNNEQFF
TRBJ1-1	TRBV3-1/TRBV3-2	NA	NA	TGTGCCAGCAGAGGGGGCACTGAAGCTTTCTTT	CASRGGTEAFF
TRBJ1-2	TRBV5-8	NA	few	TGTGCCAGCAGCTTGAACGGGAGGGTCTCGACGCATGGCTACACCTTC	CASSLNGRVSTHGYTF